This is a list of T cell receptor beta chains from one sample in a study of PD-1 blockade in classical Hodgkin lymphoma. Assay used: immunoSEQ multiplex PCR; TCRdb lists only in-frame clones, some missing. Among 40,000 to 50,000 clones listed, roughly three quarters were seen once. The sequences come from peripheral blood mononuclear cells (PBMCs), collected at baseline. The receptor set was obtained from a human donor with classical Hodgkin lymphoma. The CDR3 runs from the conserved cysteine through the conserved F or W. Fields, in order: D gene, V gene, J gene, clone size, CDR3 DNA, CDR3 protein. D genes are given only for firm matches. Size values are once, few and many counts, or a class for expanded clones, and some rows have none.

NA,TRBV6-1,TRBJ1-2,NA,TGTGCCAGCAGTGTTCTCTCAGGGAACTATGGCTACACCTTC,CASSVLSGNYGYTF
NA,TRBV6-5,TRBJ1-3,few,TGTGCCAGCAGTTACTCGGCGGGTTCTGGTGGAAACACCATATATTTT,CASSYSAGSGGNTIYF
NA,TRBV27,TRBJ2-2,NA,TGTGCCAGCAGGTCGACCCCGGGGTACACCGGGGAGCTGTTTTTT,CASRSTPGYTGELFF
NA,TRBV10-3,TRBJ1-6,NA,TGTGCCATCAGTGCCACGGGGGCGGAGAATTCACCCCTCCACTTT,CAISATGAENSPLHF
NA,TRBV27,TRBJ2-1,NA,TGTGCCAGCAGCCCAACTAGTGTGGGCACTAGTGAGCAGTTCTTC,CASSPTSVGTSEQFF
TRBD1,TRBV6-5,TRBJ2-1,NA,TGTGCCAGCAGTCCGACAGGGACCTACAATGAGCAGTTCTTC,CASSPTGTYNEQFF
TRBD2,TRBV6-5,TRBJ2-7,once,TGTGCCAGCACCGGGGGGGAGGGCTCCTACGAGCAGTACTTC,CASTGGEGSYEQYF
NA,TRBV6-5,TRBJ2-4,NA,TGTGCCAGCAGTATGGCGCCTTACGCCAAAAACATTCAGTACTTC,CASSMAPYAKNIQYF
TRBD1,TRBV7-2,TRBJ2-1,NA,TGTGCCAGCAGCGCGGGACAGGGGGGCAATGAGCAGTTCTTC,CASSAGQGGNEQFF
TRBD2,TRBV11-2,TRBJ2-7,NA,TGTGCCAGCAGCCGGACCTCGGGACTAGCGGATACAGGGGCCTACGAGCAGTACTTC,CASSRTSGLADTGAYEQYF
NA,TRBV19,TRBJ1-2,NA,TGTGCCAGTAGTATACGGCCAGAACATAACTATGGCTACACCTTC,CASSIRPEHNYGYTF